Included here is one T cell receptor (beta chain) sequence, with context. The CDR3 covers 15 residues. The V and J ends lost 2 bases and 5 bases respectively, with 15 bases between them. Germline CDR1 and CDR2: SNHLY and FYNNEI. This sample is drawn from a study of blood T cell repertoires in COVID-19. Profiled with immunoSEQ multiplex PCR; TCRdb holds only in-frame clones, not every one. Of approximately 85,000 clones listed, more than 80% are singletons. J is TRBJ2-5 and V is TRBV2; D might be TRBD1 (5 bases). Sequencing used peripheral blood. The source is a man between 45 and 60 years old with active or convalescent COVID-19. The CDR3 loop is CASSELGAGQETQYF. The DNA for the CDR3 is TGTGCCAGCAGTGAATTAGGGGCCGGGCAGGAGACCCAGTACTTC.